Only one count was recorded for the clone carrying this TCR beta chain. The antigen is unknown. CDR1 and CDR2 (germline): SQVTM, ANQGSEA. This CDR3 contains 10 residues. Trimming took off 5 bases at V and 8 bases at J, with 7 bases between the two ends. Genomic DNA (from each subset) was split evenly across several immunoSEQ plates. Assay used: immunoSEQ multiplex PCR; TCRdb lists only in-frame clones, some missing. The sample holds about 2 million clones, about 95% seen once. The data stem from a study of shared clonotypes between healthy human individuals. Study background: A couple of women and three men aged 18 to 49 served as donors.

Overall study results and limits: The study found lower generation probabilities in non-shared clonotypes than in those shared by all four donors.

Terminally differentiated effector memory CD45RA+ cells were left out of the naive CD8 fraction, which was CD45RO-negative and positively selected for CCR7. Those who donated were healthy HIV-negative adults, with no recent acute infections or vaccinations reported. V is TRBV29-1 and J is TRBJ2-1; D gene ambiguous. The receptor comes from a young man in good health. The material sequenced was naive CD8+ T cells sorted from blood. The CDR3: CSVRTDEQFF. CDR3 in DNA: TGCAGCGTTAGAACGGATGAGCAGTTCTTC.